This is a list of T cell receptor beta chains from one sample in a study of blood T cell dynamics during melanoma immunotherapy. The assay was immunoSEQ multiplex PCR, and TCRdb's table has in-frame clones only and misses some. The sample consists of 15,000 to 20,000 clones, roughly nine tenths of them appearing once. Sequenced material: blood, taken from a patient treated with checkpoint blockade. All receptors come from a human donor with melanoma. The CDR3 runs from the conserved cysteine through the conserved F or W. A D gene is named only where the DNA matches it firmly. Size values are once, few and many counts, or a class for expanded clones, and some rows have none.

cdr3_nt	cdr3_aa	d_call	v_call	clone_size	j_call
TGCGCCAGCAGCCCGGGACAGGGAATAGGTGGCTACACCTTC	CASSPGQGIGGYTF	TRBD1	TRBV4-3	NA	TRBJ1-2
TGTGCCAGCAGTTACAGGGACACAAGCACAGATACGCAGTATTTT	CASSYRDTSTDTQYF	NA	TRBV6-6	NA	TRBJ2-3
TGTGCCACCAGCCTAAACCGGCTAGGGAACGAGCAGTACTTC	CATSLNRLGNEQYF	NA	TRBV15	NA	TRBJ2-7
TGTGCCAGCAGCGCCAGAGGTGGGGCTTCCTACGAGCAGTACTTC	CASSARGGASYEQYF	NA	TRBV7-9	NA	TRBJ2-7
TGCGCCAGCAGCTACTACCCGACAGTCCAAGAGACCCAGTACTTC	CASSYYPTVQETQYF	NA	TRBV5-1	NA	TRBJ2-5
TGTGCCAGTAGTTCCAGAACAGGGATCGGAGATGAAAAACTGTTTTTT	CASSSRTGIGDEKLFF	NA	TRBV19	NA	TRBJ1-4
TGTGCTAGTGGTTTGGGTGAAGTTACCGGCTACACCTTC	CASGLGEVTGYTF	NA	TRBV12-5	NA	TRBJ1-2
TGTGCCAGCAGCTATCCTGGCCCGAACACCGGGGAGCTGTTTTTT	CASSYPGPNTGELFF	NA	TRBV13	NA	TRBJ2-2
TGTGCCTGGCGCCGGGACACCACTAACTATGGCTACACCTTC	CAWRRDTTNYGYTF	NA	TRBV30	NA	TRBJ1-2
TGTGCCAGCAGCCAAGAAACGGGAGCCTATGGCTACACCTTC	CASSQETGAYGYTF	NA	TRBV4-2	NA	TRBJ1-2
TGTGCCAGCAGTTTTTGGGGGAATGAGCAGTTCTTC	CASSFWGNEQFF	NA	TRBV27	NA	TRBJ2-1
TGTGCCAGTAGTATAGATAAAGCGGGGGGTCTCACAGATACGCAGTATTTT	CASSIDKAGGLTDTQYF	TRBD2	TRBV19	NA	TRBJ2-3
TGTGCCAGCAGTCACAGGGTTGGAAACACCATATATTTT	CASSHRVGNTIYF	NA	TRBV21-1	NA	TRBJ1-3
TGTGCCAGCAGCCGCGGGACTAGCGGGCAAGAGACCCAGTACTTC	CASSRGTSGQETQYF	TRBD2	TRBV6-1	NA	TRBJ2-5
TGTGCCAGCTCGCCAGGGACCGATTATGGCTACACCTTC	CASSPGTDYGYTF	NA	TRBV18	few	TRBJ1-2
TGTGCCAGCAGCTTAGGGACTAGCGGGAGTAGGTTGAATGAGCAGTTCTTC	CASSLGTSGSRLNEQFF	TRBD2	TRBV7-9	NA	TRBJ2-1
TGTGCCAGCAGTTTAGGCGTGAGCAATCAGCCCCAGCATTTT	CASSLGVSNQPQHF	NA	TRBV27	NA	TRBJ1-5
TGTGCCTGGAGTGCTTTCGGGACGGCTAAAGCTTTCTTT	CAWSAFGTAKAFF	NA	TRBV30	NA	TRBJ1-1
TGTGCCAGCAGTTTGTCTAAGGGGGACCCCTATAATTCACCCCTCCACTTT	CASSLSKGDPYNSPLHF	NA	TRBV27	NA	TRBJ1-6
TGTGCCAGTACCCTCCGACAGGCCTCTGGGGCCAACGTCCTGACTTTC	CASTLRQASGANVLTF	NA	TRBV19	NA	TRBJ2-6
TGTGCCAGCAGTGGAAGACAGGGGACTAACACTGAAGCTTTCTTT	CASSGRQGTNTEAFF	TRBD1	TRBV6-1	NA	TRBJ1-1
TGCGCCAGCAGCTTGGGTGGAGCGGGGTACACAGATACGCAGTATTTT	CASSLGGAGYTDTQYF	TRBD2	TRBV5-1	NA	TRBJ2-3
TGTGCCAGCAGCCTTACAGGTCGTACCTACGAGCAGTACTTC	CASSLTGRTYEQYF	NA	TRBV21-1	NA	TRBJ2-7
TGTGCCAGCAGCAAATGTGGGGCTTCTGGGGCCAACGTCCTGACTTTC	CASSKCGASGANVLTF	NA	TRBV21-1	NA	TRBJ2-6
TGCGCCAGCGTCCGGGACAGAACATATGGCTACACCTTC	CASVRDRTYGYTF	TRBD1	TRBV10-2	NA	TRBJ1-2
TGTGCCAGCTCTCCCCTGGGGCGCAGCTCCTACAATGAGCAGTTCTTC	CASSPLGRSSYNEQFF	NA	TRBV9	NA	TRBJ2-1
TGCGCCAGCAGCCAATCCTACACAGGGGCCTACGAGCAGTACTTC	CASSQSYTGAYEQYF	TRBD1	TRBV4-3	NA	TRBJ2-7
TGCAGCGTGACTGGACAGGGCCTCGGCTACACCTTC	CSVTGQGLGYTF	TRBD1	TRBV29-1	NA	TRBJ1-2
TGTGCCAGCAGTTACCAGGGACAGGGGATGAACGAGCAGTACTTC	CASSYQGQGMNEQYF	TRBD1	TRBV6-5	NA	TRBJ2-7
TGTGCCAGCAGTCCACCTTTTAACACTGAAGCTTTCTTT	CASSPPFNTEAFF	NA	TRBV28	NA	TRBJ1-1
TGTGCCAGCAGCCATCCGGACAGAGCAAACACCATATATTTT	CASSHPDRANTIYF	NA	TRBV11-2	NA	TRBJ1-3
TGCGCCAGCAGCTTGTTGGACAGGGGGGGTGAGCAGTACTTC	CASSLLDRGGEQYF	TRBD1	TRBV5-1	NA	TRBJ2-7
TGTGCCAGTAGTATAGGCTCTGGGGGCCGGGAGACCCAGTACTTC	CASSIGSGGRETQYF	NA	TRBV19	few	TRBJ2-5
TGTGCCAGCAGCTTAACAGGGGACACTTCCTACAATGAGCAGTTCTTC	CASSLTGDTSYNEQFF	NA	TRBV7-3	NA	TRBJ2-1
TGCGCCAGCAGCGGGGACAGGGGGCACGGAGAGCAGTACTTC	CASSGDRGHGEQYF	TRBD1	TRBV5-1	NA	TRBJ2-7
TGTGCCAGCACCTTAACCACAGGGGGCGGCACTGAAGCTTTCTTT	CASTLTTGGGTEAFF	TRBD1	TRBV7-2	once	TRBJ1-1
TGTGCCAGCATCCCGACTTTCTCCTACGAGCAGTACTTC	CASIPTFSYEQYF	NA	TRBV6-1	NA	TRBJ2-7
TGTGCCAGCAGTTTATTTTCGGATAACTATGGCTACACCTTC	CASSLFSDNYGYTF	NA	TRBV27	NA	TRBJ1-2
TGTGCCACCAGCAGAGGAGGCAGGGCGTCCAGTTTTGGAAAACTGTTTTTT	CATSRGGRASSFGKLFF	NA	TRBV15	NA	TRBJ1-4
TGCAGCGTGGGGGCTGAAAACACCATATATTTT	CSVGAENTIYF	NA	TRBV29-1	NA	TRBJ1-3
TGTGCCAGCAGCTTACTATCAGGGAGAGCTTTCTTT	CASSLLSGRAFF	NA	TRBV11-2	once	TRBJ1-1
TGTGCCTGGAGTGTTATCCGGCCTAACACTGAAGCTTTCTTT	CAWSVIRPNTEAFF	NA	TRBV30	NA	TRBJ1-1
TGCGCCAGCAGCCAAGATCTACTAGTGGGTAGCACAGATACGCAGTATTTT	CASSQDLLVGSTDTQYF	NA	TRBV4-3	NA	TRBJ2-3
TGCAGCGTTGAAAGATCTCATAGGGGCTACACCTTC	CSVERSHRGYTF	NA	TRBV29-1	NA	TRBJ1-2
TGTGCCAGCAGCTCCGGACAGGGGGCAGGCGGTGAGCAGTTCTTC	CASSSGQGAGGEQFF	TRBD1	TRBV7-6	NA	TRBJ2-1
TGTGCCAGCAGTACCACAGGGAGCAATCAGCCCCAGCATTTT	CASSTTGSNQPQHF	NA	TRBV6-5	few	TRBJ1-5
TGTGCCAGCAGTTCCTTGATTGGTGCAAACACTGAAGCTTTCTTT	CASSSLIGANTEAFF	NA	TRBV6-5	NA	TRBJ1-1
TGTGCCAGCAGCTTGACTAGCGGGAAAGAGACCCAGTACTTC	CASSLTSGKETQYF	TRBD2	TRBV11-2	NA	TRBJ2-5
TGTGCCAGCAGCAAACATCCGCGGGGGACAGGGGAAGAAGCTTTCTTT	CASSKHPRGTGEEAFF	NA	TRBV21-1	NA	TRBJ1-1
TGTGCCAGCAGTTTGGGGACTAGTGCTACCAATGAGCAGTTCTTC	CASSLGTSATNEQFF	TRBD2	TRBV27	NA	TRBJ2-1
TGTGCCAGCAGCCCCATACAGGGGAACCTCCCCTACGAGCAGTACTTC	CASSPIQGNLPYEQYF	TRBD1	TRBV9	NA	TRBJ2-7
TGTGCCAGCAGCCCTGGAGCAGGCGATTATGAAAAACTGTTTTTT	CASSPGAGDYEKLFF	NA	TRBV7-6	NA	TRBJ1-4
TGTGCCAGCAGCTTGGAGAGCTCCAGCGGGACGTACCAAGAGACCCAGTACTTC	CASSLESSSGTYQETQYF	TRBD2	TRBV7-8	NA	TRBJ2-5
TGTGCCAGTAGTATTTCCGGGGGAGACAGGGTTGGCTACACCTTC	CASSISGGDRVGYTF	TRBD1	TRBV19	once	TRBJ1-2